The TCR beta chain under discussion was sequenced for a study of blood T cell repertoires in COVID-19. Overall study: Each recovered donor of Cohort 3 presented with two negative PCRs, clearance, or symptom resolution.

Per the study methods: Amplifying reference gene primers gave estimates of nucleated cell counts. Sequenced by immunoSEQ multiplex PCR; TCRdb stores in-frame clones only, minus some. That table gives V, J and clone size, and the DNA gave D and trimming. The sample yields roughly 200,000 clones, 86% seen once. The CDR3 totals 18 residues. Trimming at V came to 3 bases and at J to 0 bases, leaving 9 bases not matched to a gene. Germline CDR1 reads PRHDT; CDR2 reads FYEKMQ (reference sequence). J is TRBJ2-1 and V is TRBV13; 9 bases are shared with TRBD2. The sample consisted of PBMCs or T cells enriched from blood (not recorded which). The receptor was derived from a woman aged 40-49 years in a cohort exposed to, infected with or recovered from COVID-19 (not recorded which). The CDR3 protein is CASSLSAGGPLSYNEQFF. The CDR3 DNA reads TGTGCCAGCAGCTTGTCAGCGGGGGGCCCCCTCTCCTACAATGAGCAGTTCTTC.